This TCR beta chain was captured in a study of radiation and T cells in renal cell carcinoma. Whole-study findings and limits: Pretreatment tumor biopsies were lacking, so baseline clonotypes are unknown.

TCRdb's copy holds only in-frame clones and misses some; the assay was immunoSEQ multiplex PCR. The sample holds 130,000 or so clones, roughly 88% seen once. Germline values: CDR1 MNHNS, CDR2 SASEGT. CDR3 length equals 18 residues. Trimming removed 0 bases from V and 4 bases from J, with 21 bases in between. A remark on this clone: The antigen remains undetermined.

Time point specified: baseline pretreatment blood. As for treatment: 15 Gy SBRT to primary tumor, nephrectomy 4 weeks later. Sequences were derived from blood, sampled from a patient whose treatment included radiotherapy and nephrectomy. This sequence was found in a woman between 50 and 59 years old with renal cell carcinoma. V is TRBV6-1 and J is TRBJ2-5; D unresolved. The CDR3 DNA reads TGTGCCAGCAGTGAAGCGAGAGGTAGTCTTGTAGTTGGAGAGACCCAGTACTTC. It translates to CASSEARGSLVVGETQYF.